The clone carrying this T cell receptor beta chain was recorded at least ten times. The antigen remains unidentified. These data come from a study of T cell repertoires in cytomegalovirus infection. Background on the study: Shared public TCR beta signatures pointed to both CMV infection and a matching HLA type. The study's findings and limits: HLA-C-restricted CMV-specific TCR beta clonotypes prevailed in the ex vivo response.

Germline assignment: CDR1 ENHRY and CDR2 SYGVKD. The CDR3 is made up of 12 amino acids. V dropped 5 bases and J dropped 6 bases, with 7 bases sitting between them. TCRdb reanalysed the reads using MiXCR and keeps one entry per CDR3 protein. The sample holds roughly 500,000 distinct CDR3 sequences; about 15% are singletons and the top ten take more than 20%. This TCR derives from a human donor in good health (CMV status not recorded). Some clones in this sample may be carry-over from other donors' samples. The chain joins TRBV10-3 to TRBJ2-2; D might be TRBD1 (5 bases). Source material: CD8+ T cells from PBMCs. This CDR3 reads CAISPGSGELFF. The CDR3 nucleotides are TGTGCCATCAGTCCAGGGTCCGGGGAGCTGTTTTTT.